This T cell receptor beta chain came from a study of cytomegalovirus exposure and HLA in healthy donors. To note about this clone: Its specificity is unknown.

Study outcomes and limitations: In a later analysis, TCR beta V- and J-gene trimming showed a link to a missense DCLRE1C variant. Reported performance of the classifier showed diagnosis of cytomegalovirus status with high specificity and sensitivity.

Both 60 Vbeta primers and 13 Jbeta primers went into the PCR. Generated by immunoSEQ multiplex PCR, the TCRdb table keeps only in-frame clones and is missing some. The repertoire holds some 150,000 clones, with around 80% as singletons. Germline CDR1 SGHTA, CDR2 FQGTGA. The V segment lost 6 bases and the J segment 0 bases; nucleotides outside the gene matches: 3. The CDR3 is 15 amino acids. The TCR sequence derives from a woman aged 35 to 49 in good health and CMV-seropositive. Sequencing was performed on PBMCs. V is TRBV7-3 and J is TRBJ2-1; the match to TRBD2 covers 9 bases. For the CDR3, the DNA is TGTGCCAGCAGTCGGACTAGCGACTCCTACAATGAGCAGTTCTTC. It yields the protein CASSRTSDSYNEQFF.